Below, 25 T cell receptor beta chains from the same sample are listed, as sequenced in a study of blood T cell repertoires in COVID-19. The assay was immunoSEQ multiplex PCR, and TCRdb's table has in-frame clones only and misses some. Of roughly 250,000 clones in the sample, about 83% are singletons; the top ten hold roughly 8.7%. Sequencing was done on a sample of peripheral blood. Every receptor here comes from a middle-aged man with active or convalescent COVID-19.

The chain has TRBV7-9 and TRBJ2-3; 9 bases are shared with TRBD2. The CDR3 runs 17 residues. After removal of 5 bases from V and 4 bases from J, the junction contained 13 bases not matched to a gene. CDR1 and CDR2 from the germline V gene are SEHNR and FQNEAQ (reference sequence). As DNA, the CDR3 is TGTGCCAGCAGCCAATTCGGCGGGAGGGCCTCGGCAGATACGCAGTATTTT. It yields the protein CASSQFGGRASADTQYF.

The CDR3 coding sequence is TGTGCCAGTCTGACAGGGATAGGGGACAATGAGCAGTTCTTC. Its protein product is CASLTGIGDNEQFF. The rearrangement links TRBV6-6 to TRBJ2-1; 7 nucleotides match TRBD1. The germline CDR1 and CDR2 sequences are MNHNY and SVGAGI (reference sequence). CDR3 length equals 14 residues. The V and J ends lost 9 bases and 5 bases, in that order; junction bases with no gene match: 10.

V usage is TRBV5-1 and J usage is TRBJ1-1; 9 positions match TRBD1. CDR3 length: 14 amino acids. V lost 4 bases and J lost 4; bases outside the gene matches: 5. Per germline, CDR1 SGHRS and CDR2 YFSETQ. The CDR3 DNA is TGCGCCAGCAGCCCGGGACAGGGAGGCACTGAAGCTTTCTTT. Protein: CASSPGQGGTEAFF.

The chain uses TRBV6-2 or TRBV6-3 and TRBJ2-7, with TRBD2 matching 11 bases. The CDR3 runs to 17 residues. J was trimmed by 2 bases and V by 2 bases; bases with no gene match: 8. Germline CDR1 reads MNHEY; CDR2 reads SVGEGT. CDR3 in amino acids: CASSYRYLAGGAYEQYF. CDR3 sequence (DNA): TGTGCCAGCAGTTACCGGTATCTAGCGGGAGGTGCCTACGAGCAGTACTTC.

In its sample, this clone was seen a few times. As DNA, the CDR3 is TGTGCCAGCAGTTTGCCGGGGGAGAACACCGGGGAGCTGTTTTTT. This translates into CASSLPGENTGELFF. The rearrangement uses TRBV28 and TRBJ2-2; TRBD2 might be the D (6 bases). Germline values: CDR1 MDHEN, CDR2 SYDVKM. Between the trimmed V and J ends, which lost 3 bases and 1 base, there was a span of 9 bases. The CDR3 runs 15 residues.

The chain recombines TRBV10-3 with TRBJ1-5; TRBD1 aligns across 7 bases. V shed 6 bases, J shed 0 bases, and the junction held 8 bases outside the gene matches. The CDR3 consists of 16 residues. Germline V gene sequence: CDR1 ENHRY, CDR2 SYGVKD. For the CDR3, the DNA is TGTGCCATCAGCGAGGGACAGACATATAGCAATCAGCCCCAGCATTTT. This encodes CAISEGQTYSNQPQHF.

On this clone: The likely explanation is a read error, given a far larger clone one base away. CDR3 loop: CASSSGQANTEAFF. The DNA of the CDR3 is TGTGCCAGCAGCTCGGGACAGGCGAACACTGAAGCTTTCTTT. This chain links TRBV3-1 (or the pseudogene TRBV3-2) with TRBJ1-1, with TRBD1 matching 8 bases. The ends lost 5 bases at V and 1 base at J; junction bases unmatched: 3. The CDR3 has 14 residues. The germline V gene has CDR1 LGHDT and CDR2 YNNKEL (reference sequence).

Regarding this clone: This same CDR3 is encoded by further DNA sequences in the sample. Written as DNA, the CDR3 is TGTGCCAGCAGTGAGCCGGGACAGGGCTTCAATGAGCAGTTCTTC. Its translation: CASSEPGQGFNEQFF. The rearrangement uses TRBV6-1 and TRBJ2-1, with 9 bases aligning to TRBD1. CDR3 length equals 15 residues. Germline-derived CDR1 and CDR2 are MNHNS and SASEGT. V dropped 3 bases and J dropped 6; count of bases not matched to a gene: 6.

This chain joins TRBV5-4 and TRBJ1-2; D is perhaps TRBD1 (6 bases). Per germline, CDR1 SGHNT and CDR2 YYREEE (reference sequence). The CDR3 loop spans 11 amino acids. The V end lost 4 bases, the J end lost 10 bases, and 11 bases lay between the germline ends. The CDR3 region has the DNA TGTGCCAGCAGCACAGGGAGCGACTACACCTTC. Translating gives CASSTGSDYTF.

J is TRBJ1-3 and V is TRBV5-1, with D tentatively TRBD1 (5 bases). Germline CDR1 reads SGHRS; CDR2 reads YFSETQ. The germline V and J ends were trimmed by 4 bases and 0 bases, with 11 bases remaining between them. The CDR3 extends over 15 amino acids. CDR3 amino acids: CASSPGDASGNTIYF. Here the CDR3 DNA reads TGCGCCAGCAGCCCGGGGGACGCCTCTGGAAACACCATATATTTT. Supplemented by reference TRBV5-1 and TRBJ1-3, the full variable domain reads KAGVTQTPRYLIKTRGQQVTLSCSPISGHRSVSWYQQTPGQGLQFLFEYFSETQRNKGNFPGRFSGRQFSNSRSEMNVSTLELGDSALYLCASSPGDASGNTIYFGEGSWLTVV.

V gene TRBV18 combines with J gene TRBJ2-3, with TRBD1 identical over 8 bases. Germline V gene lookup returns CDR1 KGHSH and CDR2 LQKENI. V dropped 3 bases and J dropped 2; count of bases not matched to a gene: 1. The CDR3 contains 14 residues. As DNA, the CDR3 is TGTGCCAGCTCACCGACAGGGGCCACAGATACGCAGTATTTT. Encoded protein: CASSPTGATDTQYF.

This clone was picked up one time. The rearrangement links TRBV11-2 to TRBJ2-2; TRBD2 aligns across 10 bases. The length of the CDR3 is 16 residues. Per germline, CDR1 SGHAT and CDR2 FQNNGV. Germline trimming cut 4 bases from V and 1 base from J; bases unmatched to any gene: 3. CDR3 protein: CASSSWTSGNTGELFF. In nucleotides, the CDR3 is TGTGCCAGCAGCTCTTGGACTAGCGGGAACACCGGGGAGCTGTTTTTT.

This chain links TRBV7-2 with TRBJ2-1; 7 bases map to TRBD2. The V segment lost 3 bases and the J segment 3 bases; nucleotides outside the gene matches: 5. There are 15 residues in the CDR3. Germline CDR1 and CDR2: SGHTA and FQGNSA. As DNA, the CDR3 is TGTGCCAGCAGCTTGGCTAGCGGCAACTACAATGAGCAGTTCTTC. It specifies CASSLASGNYNEQFF.

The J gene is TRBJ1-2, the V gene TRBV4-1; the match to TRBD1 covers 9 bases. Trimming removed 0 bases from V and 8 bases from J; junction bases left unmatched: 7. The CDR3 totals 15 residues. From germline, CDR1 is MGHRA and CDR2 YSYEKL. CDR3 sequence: CASSQDQGTGIGYTF. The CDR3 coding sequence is TGCGCCAGCAGCCAAGATCAGGGGACAGGGATAGGCTACACCTTC.

The DNA of the CDR3 is TGTGCCAGCAGTTCGACAGGCCGACAGGGCGCTGAAGCTTTCTTT. As protein: CASSSTGRQGAEAFF. This chain connects TRBV28 to TRBJ1-1; 7 bases are a match to TRBD1. The V gene end was trimmed by 4 bases and the J gene end by 6 bases; junction bases not matched to a gene: 11. This CDR3 region has 15 residues. Looked up from germline, CDR1 is MDHEN and CDR2 is SYDVKM.

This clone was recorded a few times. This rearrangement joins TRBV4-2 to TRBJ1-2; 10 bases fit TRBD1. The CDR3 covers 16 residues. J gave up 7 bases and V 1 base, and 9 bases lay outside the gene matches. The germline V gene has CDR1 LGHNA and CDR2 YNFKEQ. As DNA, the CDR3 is TGTGCCAGCAGCCAAGTCGGACAGGGGGACGTGGGTGGCTACACCTTC. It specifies CASSQVGQGDVGGYTF.

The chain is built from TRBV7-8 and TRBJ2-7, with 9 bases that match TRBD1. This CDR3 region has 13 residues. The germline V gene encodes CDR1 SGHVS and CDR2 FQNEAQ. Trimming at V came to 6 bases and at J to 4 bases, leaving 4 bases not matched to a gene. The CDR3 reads CASRAGQGYEQYF. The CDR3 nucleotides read TGTGCCAGCAGGGCGGGACAGGGTTACGAGCAGTACTTC.

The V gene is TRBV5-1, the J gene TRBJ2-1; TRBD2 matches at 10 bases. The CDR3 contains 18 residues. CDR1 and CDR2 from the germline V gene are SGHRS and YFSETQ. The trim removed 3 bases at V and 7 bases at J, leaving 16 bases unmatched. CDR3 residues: CASSYINPGLASLNEQFF. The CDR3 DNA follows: TGCGCCAGCAGCTACATTAACCCGGGACTAGCGTCATTGAATGAGCAGTTCTTC.

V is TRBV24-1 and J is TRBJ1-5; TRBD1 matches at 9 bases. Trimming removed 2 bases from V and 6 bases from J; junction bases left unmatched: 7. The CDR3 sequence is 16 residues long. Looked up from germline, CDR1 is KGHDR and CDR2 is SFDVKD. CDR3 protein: CATSDSTGGEGQPQHF. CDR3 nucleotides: TGTGCCACCAGTGATTCGACAGGGGGTGAGGGTCAGCCCCAGCATTTT.

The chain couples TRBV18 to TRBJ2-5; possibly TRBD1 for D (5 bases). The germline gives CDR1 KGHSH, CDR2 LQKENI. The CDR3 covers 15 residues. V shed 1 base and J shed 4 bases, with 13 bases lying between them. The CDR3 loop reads CASSPRGALGETQYF. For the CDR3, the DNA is TGTGCCAGCTCACCACGTGGGGCGCTGGGAGAGACCCAGTACTTC.

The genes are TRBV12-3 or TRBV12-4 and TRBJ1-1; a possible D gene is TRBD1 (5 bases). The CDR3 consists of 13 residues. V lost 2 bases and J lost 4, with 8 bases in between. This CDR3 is CASSLIGGTEAFF. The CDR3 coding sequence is TGTGCCAGCAGTTTAATCGGGGGCACTGAAGCTTTCTTT.

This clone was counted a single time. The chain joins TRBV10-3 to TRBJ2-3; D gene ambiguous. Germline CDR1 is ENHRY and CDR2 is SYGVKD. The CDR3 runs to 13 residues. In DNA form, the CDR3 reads TGTGCTTCCAGGCGAGACCCCACAGATACGCAGTATTTT. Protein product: CASRRDPTDTQYF.

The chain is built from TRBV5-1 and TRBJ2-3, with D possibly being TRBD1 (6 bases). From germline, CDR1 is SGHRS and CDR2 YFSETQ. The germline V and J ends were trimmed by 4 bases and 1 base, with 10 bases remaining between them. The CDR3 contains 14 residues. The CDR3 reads CASSGQSGTDTQYF. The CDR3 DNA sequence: TGCGCCAGCAGCGGACAGTCTGGCACAGATACGCAGTATTTT.

The CDR3: CASRKSINEKLFF. The DNA of the CDR3 is TGTGCCAGCCGTAAGAGTATCAATGAAAAACTGTTTTTT. The rearrangement links TRBV6-6 to TRBJ1-4; D is uncertain. This CDR3 has 13 amino acids. Germline V lookup: CDR1 MNHNY, CDR2 SVGAGI (reference sequence). Deletions cut 8 bases from V and 5 bases from J, with 12 bases between.

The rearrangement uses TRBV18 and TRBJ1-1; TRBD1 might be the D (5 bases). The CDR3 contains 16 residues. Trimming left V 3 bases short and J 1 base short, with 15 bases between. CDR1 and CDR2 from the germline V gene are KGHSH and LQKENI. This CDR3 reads CASSPRSTVTNTEAFF. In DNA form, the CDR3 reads TGTGCCAGCTCACCGAGGTCGACAGTAACGAACACTGAAGCTTTCTTT.